A single sample gave rise to the 10 T cell receptor beta chains below, sequenced in a study of T cells in narcolepsy (dated by TCRdb to about 2018). Library preparation used the immunoSEQ multiplex PCR assay. Sourced from immuneACCESS, this table was stored by TCRdb with only in-frame sequences that have V and J called. A share of the clones is absent; for the studies checked, an unresolved V gene accounts for under half, and the remainder has no known explanation. Recorded for this sample are about 27,000 clones; about four fifths of them occurred a single time. The ten most abundant clones make up 3% to 3.5% of the sample. The source material was CD45RA- memory CD4+ T cells from PBMCs. What this sample's cell subset or site label stands for: memory T cells sorted ex vivo from peripheral blood. These receptors all come from a human donor with narcolepsy.

The CDR3 sequence is CASRQGYMNTEAFF. Here the CDR3 DNA reads TGTGCCAGCAGGCAGGGATACATGAACACTGAAGCTTTCTTT. This chain connects TRBV2 to TRBJ1-1, with a weak D call TRBD1 (5 bases). The length of the CDR3 is 14 residues. V dropped 6 bases and J dropped 0 bases, with 11 bases sitting between them. Per germline, CDR1 SNHLY and CDR2 FYNNEI.

This rearrangement joins TRBV11-2 to TRBJ1-1; D might be TRBD1 (5 bases). Germline CDR1 reads SGHAT; CDR2 reads FQNNGV. The CDR3 is 13 amino acids. V dropped 5 bases and J dropped 1 base, with 8 bases sitting between them. Here the CDR3 reads CASSPGTNTEAFF. The CDR3 bases are TGTGCCAGCAGCCCCGGGACGAACACTGAAGCTTTCTTT.

This rearrangement joins TRBV7-9 to TRBJ2-1, with TRBD1 identical over 9 bases. The CDR3 runs 19 residues. The V segment lost 4 bases and the J segment 8 bases; nucleotides outside the gene matches: 21. Germline V gives CDR1 SEHNR, CDR2 FQNEAQ (reference sequence). The CDR3 here is CASSSQTPGQGGSMDEQFF. The CDR3 DNA reads as TGTGCCAGCAGCTCTCAAACTCCGGGACAGGGAGGGAGTATGGATGAGCAGTTCTTC.

The rearrangement uses TRBV15 and TRBJ1-5; 9 bases are shared with TRBD1. With V trimmed by 0 bases and J by 6 bases, 6 bases remained unmatched. This CDR3 spans 16 amino acids. Per the germline V gene, CDR1 is LNHNV and CDR2 is YYDKDF (reference sequence). In DNA form, the CDR3 reads TGTGCCACCAGCAGAGATCGGGGGACAGGGCTTCAGCCCCAGCATTTT. Its translation is CATSRDRGTGLQPQHF.

The gene calls are TRBV27 and TRBJ2-2, with a possible D match to TRBD1 (6 bases). The CDR3 loop spans 18 amino acids. Germline CDR1 and CDR2: MNHEY and SMNVEV (reference sequence). V lost 4 bases, J lost 0 bases, and 18 bases lay in between. This chain's CDR3 is CASSSPGQVHPNTGELFF. The CDR3, as DNA: TGTGCCAGCAGTTCGCCGGGACAAGTACATCCGAACACCGGGGAGCTGTTTTTT.

The chain employs TRBV19 and TRBJ2-1; D is unresolved. Trimming pared 0 bases from V and 0 bases from J, leaving 6 bases between. The germline V gene encodes CDR1 LNHDA and CDR2 SQIVND (reference sequence). The CDR3 contains 15 residues. CDR3 loop: CASSIDRSSYNEQFF. The CDR3 bases are TGTGCCAGTAGTATAGACAGGTCCTCCTACAATGAGCAGTTCTTC. The full variable domain, completed using reference TRBV19 and TRBJ2-1, is DGGITQSPKYLFRKEGQNVTLSCEQNLNHDAMYWYRQDPGQGLRLIYYSQIVNDFQKGDIAEGYSVSREKKESFPLTVTSAQKNPTAFYLCASSIDRSSYNEQFFGPGTRLTVL.

The rearrangement links TRBV11-2 to TRBJ1-6, with D possibly matching TRBD1 (6 bases). Trimming took off 0 bases at V and 6 bases at J, with 9 bases between the two ends. This CDR3 has 15 residues. Germline assignment: CDR1 SGHAT and CDR2 FQNNGV. CDR3 DNA: TGTGCCAGCAGCTTAGAGGGGGCAGGTAATTCACCCCTCCACTTT. Protein sequence: CASSLEGAGNSPLHF.

The rearrangement uses TRBV5-6 and TRBJ2-1, with TRBD2 matching over 9 bases. CDR1 and CDR2 (germline): SGHDT, YYEEEE. V was clipped by 2 bases and J by 10 bases; unmatched bases: 4. This CDR3 spans 13 amino acids. The CDR3 DNA reads TGTGCCAGCAGCTTTTTGACTAGCGGCGAGCAGTTCTTC. It specifies CASSFLTSGEQFF.

This clone was detected once. The chain couples TRBV6-1 to TRBJ2-6; D ambiguous. The CDR3 is 13 residues long. The V gene's germline CDR1 is MNHNS and CDR2 SASEGT. The V and J ends lost 9 bases and 0 bases respectively, with 6 bases between them. Here the CDR3 reads CASENSGANVLTF. CDR3 DNA sequence: TGTGCCAGTGAGAACTCTGGGGCCAACGTCCTGACTTTC.

This clone was observed a few times. V usage is TRBV7-2 and J usage is TRBJ2-7; TRBD2 matches 7 bases. The CDR3 covers 14 residues. Germline values: CDR1 SGHTA, CDR2 FQGNSA. The junction had 7 bases not matched to a gene; V was cut back by 2 bases and J by 6 bases. The CDR3 sequence: CASSLKAGSSEQYF. In DNA, the CDR3 is TGTGCCAGCAGCTTAAAAGCGGGGAGCTCCGAGCAGTACTTC. Drawing the rest from reference TRBV7-2 and TRBJ2-7, the complete variable domain is GAGVSQSPSNKVTEKGKDVELRCDPISGHTALYWYRQSLGQGLEFLIYFQGNSAPDKSGLPSDRFSAERTGGSVSTLTIQRTQQEDSAVYLCASSLKAGSSEQYFGPGTRLTVT.